This TCR beta chain was recovered during a study of response to subunit inactivated influenza vaccine. The study, taken as a whole, reports: With each seasonal influenza vaccination, the authors suggested, few new T cells are recruited.

The CDR3 contains 12 residues. The germline CDR1 and CDR2 sequences are DFQATT and SNEGSKA (reference sequence). This clonotype was picked up a small number of times. Its target is not known. The junction departs from the called germline gene at one end, perhaps through a read error. MiXCR, applied by TCRdb to the RT-PCR reads, yields one record per CDR3 protein. The profile shows roughly 700,000 distinct CDR3 sequences, approximately 14% of them singletons. This rearrangement joins TRBV20-1 to TRBJ1-2; D is unresolved. This sample comprised PBMCs from blood, obtained about 14 days before vaccination. This clonotype was obtained from a man in his forties or fifties who received an inactivated influenza vaccine. The CDR3 region has the DNA TGCAGCGCTAGCCACCTGGGGTATGGCTACACCTTC. This codes for CSASHLGYGYTF.